Following are 15 T cell receptor beta chains from one sample sequenced in a study of blood T cell repertoires in COVID-19. TCRdb keeps only in-frame clones here, not all; method: immunoSEQ multiplex PCR. The data contain about 64,000 clones, 88% of them singletons. The material sequenced was PBMCs or T cells enriched from blood (not recorded which). The receptors stem from a woman in her 40s who had recovered from COVID-19.

The CDR3 coding sequence is TGCAGTGCTAGTAGCATGCTCTATAATTCACCCCTCCACTTT. Amino acids: CSASSMLYNSPLHF. V gene TRBV20-1 combines with J gene TRBJ1-6; D ambiguous. The CDR3 length is 14 residues. The V gene's germline CDR1 is DFQATT and CDR2 SNEGSKA (reference sequence). V shed 3 bases and J shed 3 bases, with 9 bases lying between them.

The chain links TRBV9 to TRBJ2-2; 11 nucleotides line up with TRBD2. The CDR3 runs 18 residues. V lost 4 bases, J lost 2 bases, and 10 bases stayed unmatched. Germline CDR1 and CDR2: SGDLS and YYNGEE. Here the CDR3 DNA reads TGTGCCAGCAGCCCGCACCTAGGGACTAGCGGAAACACCGGGGAGCTGTTTTTT. It translates to CASSPHLGTSGNTGELFF.

The V gene is TRBV19, the J gene TRBJ2-2; TRBD2 might be the D (6 bases). The CDR3 runs 13 residues. Germline CDR1 is LNHDA and CDR2 is SQIVND (reference sequence). V was cut by 6 bases and J by 5 bases, with 10 bases left in between. Here the CDR3 reads CASSPRGTGELFF. CDR3 nucleotides: TGTGCCAGTAGCCCACGGGGGACCGGGGAGCTGTTTTTT.

The chain links TRBV19 to TRBJ2-1, with 12 bases lining up with TRBD2. CDR1 and CDR2 from the germline V gene are LNHDA and SQIVND (reference sequence). V lost 3 bases to trimming and J lost 7 bases; unmatched junction nucleotides: 1. The CDR3 contains 14 residues. The CDR3 sequence is CASSMTSGGNEQFF. CDR3 DNA sequence: TGTGCCAGTAGTATGACTAGCGGGGGAAATGAGCAGTTCTTC.

This clone showed up just once. The rearrangement uses TRBV7-6 and TRBJ2-5; 8 positions agree with TRBD1. In germline, CDR1 is SGHVS, CDR2 FNYEAQ. V lost 5 bases to trimming and J lost 5 bases; unmatched junction nucleotides: 7. The CDR3 loop spans 14 amino acids. The CDR3: CASSPTTGEETQYF. DNA of the CDR3: TGTGCCAGCAGCCCAACGACAGGGGAGGAGACCCAGTACTTC.

The chain combines TRBV18 with TRBJ1-1; 7 bases fit TRBD1. Trimming cost V 8 bases and J 0 bases; bases outside gene matches: 3. The length of the CDR3 is 13 residues. Germline V gene data show CDR1 as KGHSH and CDR2 as LQKENI. CDR3 nucleotide sequence: TGTGCCAGCGGACAGGCCCTGAACACTGAAGCTTTCTTT. Its protein is CASGQALNTEAFF.

The V and J genes are TRBV5-5 and TRBJ2-7; 7 bases are a match to TRBD1. The CDR3 has 14 residues. Per germline, CDR1 SGHKS and CDR2 YYEKEE (reference sequence). V was pared by 4 bases and J by 3 bases, with 7 bases of the junction left unmatched. As DNA, the CDR3 is TGTGCCAGCAGCCGAGGGGGCGAACGCTACGAGCAGTACTTC. It yields the protein CASSRGGERYEQYF. Drawing the rest from reference TRBV5-5 and TRBJ2-7, the complete variable domain is DAGVTQSPTHLIKTRGQQVTLRCSPISGHKSVSWYQQVLGQGPQFIFQYYEKEERGRGNFPDRFSARQFPNYSSELNVNALLLGDSALYLCASSRGGERYEQYFGPGTRLTVT.

V and J are TRBV19 and TRBJ2-5; 11 nucleotides match TRBD2. Germline assignment: CDR1 LNHDA and CDR2 SQIVND (reference sequence). This CDR3 comprises 15 residues. Trimming took 5 bases from V and 2 from J; bases not matched to a gene: 4. The CDR3 DNA sequence: TGTGCCAGTAGTCAAGGGACTAGCGGACAAGAGACCCAGTACTTC. Amino acids: CASSQGTSGQETQYF.

The chain carries TRBV6-5 and TRBJ1-1; D is undetermined. The V end was cut by 2 bases, the J end by 1 base, with 5 bases between. The CDR3 loop spans 13 amino acids. In germline, CDR1 is MNHEY, CDR2 SVGAGI. The CDR3 reads CASSYSTNTEAFF. CDR3 nucleotides: TGTGCCAGCAGTTACAGCACGAACACTGAAGCTTTCTTT.

The chain combines TRBV19 with TRBJ2-1; the match to TRBD1 covers 10 bases. V lost 3 bases to trimming and J lost 1 base; unmatched junction nucleotides: 9. The germline V gene has CDR1 LNHDA and CDR2 SQIVND (reference sequence). CDR3 size: 18 residues. The CDR3 spells CASSIGRTGGSSYNEQFF. In DNA form, the CDR3 reads TGTGCCAGTAGTATCGGAAGGACAGGGGGAAGTTCCTACAATGAGCAGTTCTTC.

CDR3 DNA sequence: TGTGCCAGCATGTGGGACAACTCCTACAATGAGCAGTTCTTC. The encoded protein is CASMWDNSYNEQFF. This chain links TRBV25-1 with TRBJ2-1, with a possible D match to TRBD1 (6 bases). The V gene's germline CDR1 is MGHDK and CDR2 SYGVNS. The CDR3 has 14 amino acids. V was trimmed by 7 bases and J by 0 bases, leaving 10 bases between them. The full variable domain, with the rest looked up from reference TRBV25-1 and TRBJ2-1, is EADIYQTPRYLVIGTGKKITLECSQTMGHDKMYWYQQDPGMELHLIHYSYGVNSTEKGDLSSESTVSRIRTEHFPLTLESARPSHTSQYLCASMWDNSYNEQFFGPGTRLTVL.

The V and J genes are TRBV3-1 (or the pseudogene TRBV3-2) and TRBJ1-3; D gene uncertain. Per the germline V gene, CDR1 is LGHDT and CDR2 is YNNKEL (reference sequence). The ends were cut back, 1 base at V and 4 bases at J, with 5 bases in the middle. This CDR3 is built from 13 residues. CDR3 DNA: TGTGCCAGCAGCCAAGCACAGGGAAACACCATATATTTT. This gives the protein CASSQAQGNTIYF.

The chain links TRBV20-1 to TRBJ1-2, with D perhaps TRBD1 (6 bases). Germline assignment: CDR1 DFQATT and CDR2 SNEGSKA (reference sequence). Trimming cost V 3 bases and J 1 base, with 15 bases left between them. The CDR3 sequence is 15 residues long. CDR3 DNA: TGCAGTGCTAGTAGGGGGGGGTCAGTTAACTATGGCTACACCTTC. Translated: CSASRGGSVNYGYTF.

This CDR3 is CASGGGASGELFF. The DNA of the CDR3 is TGCGCCAGCGGCGGGGGGGCCTCCGGGGAGCTGTTTTTT. The chain links TRBV10-1 to TRBJ2-2; TRBD2 agrees at 9 bases. V lost 8 bases and J lost 6; bases outside the gene matches: 4. Germline CDR1 is WNHNN and CDR2 is SYGVQD (reference sequence). The CDR3 covers 13 residues.

The chain employs TRBV3-1 (or the pseudogene TRBV3-2) and TRBJ1-2, with TRBD1 identical over 7 bases. Germline loops: CDR1 LGHDT, CDR2 YNNKEL (reference sequence). This CDR3 spans 14 amino acids. V shed 1 base, J shed 6 bases, and the junction held 5 bases outside the gene matches. CDR3: CASSQGTGANGYTF. The CDR3 region has the DNA TGTGCCAGCAGCCAAGGGACAGGCGCCAATGGCTACACCTTC.